This TCR beta chain comes out of a study of response to subunit inactivated influenza vaccine. This clonotype was seen repeatedly, ten times or more. Its specificity is not known. This CDR3 spans 13 amino acids. V lost 2 bases to trimming and J lost 4 bases; unmatched junction nucleotides: 2. Per the germline V gene, CDR1 is SGHKS and CDR2 is YYEKEE (reference sequence). Study-wide points: Only a handful of new T cells, the authors suggested, are recruited with each seasonal influenza vaccination.

MiXCR, applied by TCRdb to the RT-PCR reads, yields one record per CDR3 protein. The sample lists more than 600,000 distinct CDR3 sequences, 18% occurring once. The clonotype comes from a man in his fifties or sixties who received an inactivated influenza vaccine. The chain employs TRBV5-5 and TRBJ1-2, with 7 bases aligning to TRBD1. Sequenced here: PBMCs from blood, sampled 5 to 6 days after vaccination. The CDR3 reads CASSLRGLYGYTF. CDR3 nucleotides: TGTGCCAGCAGCTTAAGGGGGCTCTATGGCTACACCTTC.